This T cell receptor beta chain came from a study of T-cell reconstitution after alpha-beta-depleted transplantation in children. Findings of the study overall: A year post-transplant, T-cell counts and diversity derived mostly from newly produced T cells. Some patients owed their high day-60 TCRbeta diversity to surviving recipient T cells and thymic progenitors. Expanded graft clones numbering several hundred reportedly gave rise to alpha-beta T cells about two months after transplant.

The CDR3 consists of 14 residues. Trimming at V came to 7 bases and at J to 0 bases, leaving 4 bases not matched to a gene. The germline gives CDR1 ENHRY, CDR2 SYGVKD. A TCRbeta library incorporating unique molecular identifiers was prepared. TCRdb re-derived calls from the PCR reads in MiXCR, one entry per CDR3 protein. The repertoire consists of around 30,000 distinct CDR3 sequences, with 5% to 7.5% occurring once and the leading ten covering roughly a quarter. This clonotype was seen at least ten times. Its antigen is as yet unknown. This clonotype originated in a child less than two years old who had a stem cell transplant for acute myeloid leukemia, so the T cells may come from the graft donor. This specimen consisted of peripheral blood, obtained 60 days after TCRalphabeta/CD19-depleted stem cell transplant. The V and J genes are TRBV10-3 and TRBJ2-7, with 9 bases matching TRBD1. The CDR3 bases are TGTGCCATCACGACAGGGGGGAACTCCTACGAGCAGTACTTC. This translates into CAITTGGNSYEQYF.